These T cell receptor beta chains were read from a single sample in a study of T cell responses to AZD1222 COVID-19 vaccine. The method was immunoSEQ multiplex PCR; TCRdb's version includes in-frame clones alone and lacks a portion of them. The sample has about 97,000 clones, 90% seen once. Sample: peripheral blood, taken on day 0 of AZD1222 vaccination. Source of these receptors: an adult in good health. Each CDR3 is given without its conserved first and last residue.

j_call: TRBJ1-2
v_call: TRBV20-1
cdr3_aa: SASTHGQGTGGYT

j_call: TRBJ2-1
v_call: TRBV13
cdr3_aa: ASSSPGTSEYNEQF

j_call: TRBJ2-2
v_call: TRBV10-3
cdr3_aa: AISESRISVAETGELF

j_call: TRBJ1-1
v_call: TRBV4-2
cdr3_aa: ASSQDLPAGMLTEAF

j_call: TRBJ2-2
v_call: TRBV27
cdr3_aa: ASTTGFPSNTGELF

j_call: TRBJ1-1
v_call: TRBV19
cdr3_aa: ASSYSPNTEAF

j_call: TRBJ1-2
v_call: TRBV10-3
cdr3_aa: AISDAGPLIVAYT

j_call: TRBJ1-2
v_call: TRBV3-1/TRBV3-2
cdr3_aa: ASSQVGAVGYGYT

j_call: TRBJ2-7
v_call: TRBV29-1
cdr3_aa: SVEDRSSYEQY

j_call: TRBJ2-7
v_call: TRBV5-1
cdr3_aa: ASSLGGGTYEQY

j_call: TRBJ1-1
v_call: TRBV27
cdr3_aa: ASRYEVNTEAF

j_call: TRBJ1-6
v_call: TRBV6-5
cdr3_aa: ASSLRGAGSPLH

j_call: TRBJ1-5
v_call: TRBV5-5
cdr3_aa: ASSLGTSNQPQH

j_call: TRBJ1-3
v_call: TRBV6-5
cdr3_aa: ASSRGNTIY

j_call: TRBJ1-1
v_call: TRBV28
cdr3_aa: ASSFSGWGTEAF

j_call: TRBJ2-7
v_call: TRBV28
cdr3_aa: ASSLGQGTY

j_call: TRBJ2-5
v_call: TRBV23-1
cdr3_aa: ASSPPGQGLKQTQETQY

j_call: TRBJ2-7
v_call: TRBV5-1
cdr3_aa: ASSSLTTASSYEQY

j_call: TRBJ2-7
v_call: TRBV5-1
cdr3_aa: ASSPVGYEQY

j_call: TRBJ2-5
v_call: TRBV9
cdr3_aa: ASSPHQGETQY

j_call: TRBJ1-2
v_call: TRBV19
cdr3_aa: ASLSNYGYT

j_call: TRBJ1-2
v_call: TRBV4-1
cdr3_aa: ASSQDRISYT

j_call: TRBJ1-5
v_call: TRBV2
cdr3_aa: ASSEVWGDQPQH

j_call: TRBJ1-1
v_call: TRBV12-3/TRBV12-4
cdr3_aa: ASSLGMDTEAF

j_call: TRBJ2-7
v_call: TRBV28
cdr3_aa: ASSPVGKEQY

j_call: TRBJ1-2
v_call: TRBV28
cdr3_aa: ASSFGLTGGGNGYT

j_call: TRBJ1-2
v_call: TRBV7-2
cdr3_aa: ASSPWEGDYGYT

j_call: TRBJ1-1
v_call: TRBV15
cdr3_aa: ATSRDPPTGPF

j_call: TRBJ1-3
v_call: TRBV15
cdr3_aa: ATSRDLGNTIY

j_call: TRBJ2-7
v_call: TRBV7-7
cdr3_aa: ASSLGTNSYEQY

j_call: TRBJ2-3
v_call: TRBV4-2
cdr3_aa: ASSQASGGAVDTQY

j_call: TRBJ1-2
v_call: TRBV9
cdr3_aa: ASSAQGQNYGYT

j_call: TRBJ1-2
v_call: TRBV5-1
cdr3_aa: ASSLSIRRTGGGYT

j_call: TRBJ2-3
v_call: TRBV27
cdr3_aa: ASSLGVRGTDTQY

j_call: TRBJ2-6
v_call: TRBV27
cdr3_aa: ASSLTGPGANVLT

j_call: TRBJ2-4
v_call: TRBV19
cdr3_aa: ASSIRGRGGLAKNIQY

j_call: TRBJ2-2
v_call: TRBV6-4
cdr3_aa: ASSYRASGANTGELF

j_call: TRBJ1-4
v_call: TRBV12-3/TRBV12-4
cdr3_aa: ASSPDRAGKLF

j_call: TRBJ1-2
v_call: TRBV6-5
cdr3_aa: AGSPSATNYGYT

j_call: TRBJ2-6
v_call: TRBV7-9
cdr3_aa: ASSPVGRAGANVLT

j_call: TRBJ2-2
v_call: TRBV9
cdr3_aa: ASSVVWGAGTGELF

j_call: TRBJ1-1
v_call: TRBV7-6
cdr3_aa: ASSPVAGGEGTEAF

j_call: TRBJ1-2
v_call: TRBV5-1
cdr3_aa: ASSLSAYGGYGYT

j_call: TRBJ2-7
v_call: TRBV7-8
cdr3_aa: ASRSRQGGYEQY

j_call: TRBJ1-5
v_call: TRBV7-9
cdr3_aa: ASSLGQSNQPQH